Following are 21 T cell receptor beta chains from one sample sequenced in a study of T cells in Graves' hyperthyroidism and ophthalmopathy. RNA transcripts were the template for amplifying TCR beta CDR3 regions. Using the HTBI primer set, a first-round RT-PCR was run on the TCR CDR3. One entry per CDR3 protein, called by TCRdb with MiXCR from the multiplex PCR reads. The table records roughly 170,000 distinct CDR3 sequences, 15% to 20% of them present only once. Material: blood. These receptors came from a woman aged 50 to 65 with Graves' hyperthyroidism.

This clonotype appeared many times. This chain connects TRBV7-9 to TRBJ2-1, with 11 bases lining up with TRBD2. Germline V CDR1 and CDR2: SEHNR, FQNEAQ (reference sequence). This CDR3 has 16 amino acids. With 5 bases clipped from V and 4 bases from J, the junction kept 7 bases outside the gene matches. The CDR3 sequence: CASSPSGGPKYNEQFF. CDR3 sequence (DNA): TGTGCCAGCAGCCCTAGCGGGGGGCCCAAGTACAATGAGCAGTTCTTC.

This clonotype was observed at least ten times. The genes are TRBV5-1 and TRBJ1-4, with D uncertain. The V end lost 6 bases, the J end lost 2 bases, and 11 bases lay between the germline ends. The CDR3 is 14 amino acids. Germline V gene data show CDR1 as SGHRS and CDR2 as YFSETQ. CDR3: CASTPGSTNEKLFF. The CDR3 bases are TGCGCCAGCACCCCGGGGTCTACTAATGAAAAACTGTTTTTT.

V usage is TRBV9 and J usage is TRBJ2-1, with D tentatively TRBD2 (7 bases). The length of the CDR3 is 16 residues. CDR1 is SGDLS, CDR2 YYNGEE, per germline. Deletions cut 6 bases from V and 4 bases from J, with 20 bases between. The CDR3 spells CASTPQGGGEYNEQFF. CDR3 DNA: TGTGCCAGCACCCCACAGGGCGGGGGTGAATACAATGAGCAGTTCTTC.

Ten or more counts support this clonotype. The J gene is TRBJ1-1, the V gene TRBV12-3 or TRBV12-4; D perhaps matches TRBD1 (6 bases). This CDR3 is built from 13 residues. V dropped 6 bases and J dropped 1 base, with 9 bases sitting between them. The CDR3 reads CASSRTANTEAFF. CDR3 nucleotide sequence: TGTGCCAGCAGCCGGACAGCGAACACTGAAGCTTTCTTT.

This clonotype has at least ten counts. The chain couples TRBV7-9 to TRBJ1-1; no firm D call. The V end was cut by 5 bases, the J end by 0 bases, with 13 bases between. The CDR3 consists of 15 residues. Germline V gene sequence: CDR1 SEHNR, CDR2 FQNEAQ (reference sequence). The CDR3 nucleotides read TGTGCCAGCAGCGCCCCTCAGGACTTGAACACTGAAGCTTTCTTT. This encodes CASSAPQDLNTEAFF.

A word on this clonotype: A read error may account for a junction end that differs from germline. The V gene is TRBV28, the J gene TRBJ2-7, with D tentatively TRBD1 (6 bases). Germline CDR1 MDHEN, CDR2 SYDVKM. The CDR3 covers 15 residues. The CDR3 sequence is CASRPGGTGSYERYF. The CDR3 region has the DNA TGTGCCAGCAGGCCTGGGGGCACAGGGTCCTACGAGCGGTACTTC.

This clonotype was picked up many times. CDR3 amino acids: CSAREGIGMKTQYF. In DNA, the CDR3 is TGCAGTGCTAGAGAGGGAATTGGGATGAAGACCCAGTACTTC. The rearrangement joins TRBV20-1 to TRBJ2-5; D not resolved. V lost 0 bases, J lost 6 bases, and 14 bases lay in between. This CDR3 has 14 amino acids. CDR1 and CDR2 (germline): DFQATT, SNEGSKA (reference sequence).

The table lists this clonotype with many counts. The chain uses TRBV12-3 or TRBV12-4 and TRBJ1-1; D possibly corresponds to TRBD1 (6 bases). This CDR3 spans 14 amino acids. V gave up 6 bases and J gave up 1 base, with 12 bases separating them. The CDR3 here is CASRPGGGNTEAFF. Here the CDR3 DNA reads TGTGCCAGCAGACCTGGGGGCGGGAACACTGAAGCTTTCTTT.

Ten or more counts support this clonotype. V and J are TRBV29-1 and TRBJ2-1; tentative D call: TRBD2 (5 bases). The germline V gene has CDR1 SQVTM and CDR2 ANQGSEA. V shed 4 bases and J shed 5 bases, with 6 bases lying between them. The CDR3 length is 11 residues. The CDR3 bases are TGCAGCGTTGCTAGCAACAATGAGCAGTTCTTC. This gives the protein CSVASNNEQFF.

This clonotype was seen at least ten times. V usage is TRBV20-1 and J usage is TRBJ2-7; D tentatively fits TRBD1 or TRBD2 (5 bases each). Per germline, CDR1 DFQATT and CDR2 SNEGSKA (reference sequence). CDR3 length: 15 residues. V lost 0 bases and J 2 bases, leaving 14 bases between the germline ends. The CDR3 DNA sequence: TGCAGTGCTAGAGATCCGATGGGGGTCACCTACGAGCAGTACTTC. It is translated as CSARDPMGVTYEQYF.

Many counts were recorded for this clonotype. The genes are TRBV6-1 and TRBJ2-7; D gene unclear. The CDR3 is made up of 16 amino acids. Trimming shortened V by 8 bases and J by 5 bases, and 25 bases separated the two germline ends. The germline V gene has CDR1 MNHNS and CDR2 SASEGT. The CDR3 sequence is CASAPPWLRRNDEQYF. The CDR3 bases are TGTGCCAGCGCTCCCCCCTGGCTCCGACGGAATGACGAGCAGTACTTC.

This clonotype was counted at least ten times. The CDR3 spells CASSRAPGAGNTIYF. CDR3 coding DNA: TGTGCCAGCAGCCGAGCTCCCGGGGCTGGAAACACCATATATTTT. The V call is TRBV7-3, the J call TRBJ1-3; the D is unclear. V was trimmed by 5 bases and J by 2 bases, leaving 13 bases between them. The germline CDR1 and CDR2 sequences are SGHTA and FQGTGA. The CDR3 totals 15 residues.

There are many counts of this clonotype. This chain joins TRBV11-2 and TRBJ2-7; TRBD1 aligns across 8 bases. The CDR3 extends over 14 amino acids. Germline V CDR1 and CDR2: SGHAT, FQNNGV. With 5 bases clipped from V and 3 bases from J, the junction kept 6 bases outside the gene matches. CDR3 residues: CASSISGQGYEQYF. DNA for the CDR3: TGTGCCAGCAGCATATCAGGACAGGGCTACGAGCAGTACTTC. Complete variable domain (other parts from reference TRBV11-2 and TRBJ2-7): EAGVAQSPRYKIIEKRQSVAFWCNPISGHATLYWYQQILGQGPKLLIQFQNNGVVDDSQLPKDRFSAERLKGVDSTLKIQPAKLEDSAVYLCASSISGQGYEQYFGPGTRLTVT.

This clonotype was observed at least ten times. The rearrangement joins TRBV7-8 to TRBJ2-1; D might be TRBD2 (6 bases). V was shortened by 6 bases and J by 4 bases, with 16 bases between the two germline ends. The CDR3 runs 15 residues. Per the germline V gene, CDR1 is SGHVS and CDR2 is FQNEAQ. The CDR3 loop reads CASRYGTRAYNEQFF. The CDR3 DNA reads TGTGCCAGCAGGTACGGGACTCGAGCTTACAATGAGCAGTTCTTC. Using reference TRBV7-8 and TRBJ2-1 for the parts outside the CDR3, the full variable domain is GAGVSQSPRYKVAKRGQDVALRCDPISGHVSLFWYQQALGQGPEFLTYFQNEAQLDKSGLPSDRFFAERPEGSVSTLKIQRTQQEDSAVYLCASRYGTRAYNEQFFGPGTRLTVL.

Points on this clonotype: Germline and junction disagree at one end, which may indicate a read error. The V and J genes are TRBV28 and TRBJ2-1; D assignment may be TRBD1 or TRBD2 (5 bases each). The CDR3 runs to 11 residues. Germline V gives CDR1 MDHEN, CDR2 SYDVKM. CDR3 bases: TGTGCCGGCAGTCTTGGGACCGAGCAGTTCTTC. Amino acids: CAGSLGTEQFF. Variable domain in full (rest from reference TRBV28 and TRBJ2-1): DVKVTQSSRYLVKRTGEKVFLECVQDMDHENMFWYRQDPGLGLRLIYFSYDVKMKEKGDIPEGYSVSREKKERFSLILESASTNQTSMYLCAGSLGTEQFFGPGTRLTVL.

This clonotype was counted only a few times. A much larger clone differs by one base, so this may be a read error. The gene calls are TRBV10-2 and TRBJ2-6; 8 bases agree with TRBD1. This CDR3 contains 16 residues. The germline CDR1 and CDR2 sequences are WSHSY and SAAADI. In DNA form, the CDR3 reads TGCGCCAGCACCGGGACAGGTGTCTCTGAGGCCAACGTCCTGACTTTC. Translated: CASTGTGVSEANVLTF.

The chain couples TRBV10-2 to TRBJ2-7; D remains ambiguous. Trimming removed 2 bases at V and 2 bases at J, with 4 bases between. The CDR3 runs to 12 residues. Germline lookup yields CDR1 WSHSY and CDR2 SAAADI. The chain's CDR3 is CASSEDTYEQYF. CDR3 bases: TGCGCCAGCAGTGAGGACACCTACGAGCAGTACTTC.

This clonotype was seen ten or more times. The rearrangement joins TRBV11-3 to TRBJ1-1, with unresolved D. The CDR3 is 13 residues long. V was cut by 2 bases and J by 0 bases, with 4 bases left in between. CDR1 SGHNT and CDR2 YENEEA come from the germline V gene. CDR3 in DNA: TGTGCCAGCAGCTTAAGTATGAACACTGAAGCTTTCTTT. It yields the protein CASSLSMNTEAFF.

This clonotype was picked up many times. The chain joins TRBV28 to TRBJ2-3; 8 bases line up with TRBD1. V lost 6 bases to trimming and J lost 8 bases; unmatched junction nucleotides: 10. Germline V gives CDR1 MDHEN, CDR2 SYDVKM. The CDR3 is 14 residues long. This CDR3 reads CASSSGGFTPTQYF. The DNA for the CDR3 is TGTGCCAGCAGCTCAGGGGGCTTCACGCCTACGCAGTATTTT.

This clonotype has at least ten counts. The chain is built from TRBV2 and TRBJ1-2; 10 nucleotides align to TRBD1. This CDR3 comprises 14 residues. V dropped 6 bases and J dropped 2; count of bases not matched to a gene: 3. Germline V lookup: CDR1 SNHLY, CDR2 FYNNEI. CDR3 in DNA: TGTGCCAGCAGGCAGGGACAGGGGAACTATGGCTACACCTTC. Encoded protein: CASRQGQGNYGYTF.

This clonotype occurred a few times. The chain combines TRBV19 with TRBJ1-5; D unclear. Germline values: CDR1 LNHDA, CDR2 SQIVND (reference sequence). The CDR3 loop spans 15 amino acids. The ends were cut back, 3 bases at V and 1 base at J, with 10 bases in the middle. The CDR3 sequence: CASSIAGLSNQPQHF. For the CDR3, the DNA is TGTGCCAGTAGTATCGCGGGGTTGAGCAATCAGCCCCAGCATTTT.